These 7 T cell receptor beta chains share one sample of origin, sequenced in a study of T cells in Graves' hyperthyroidism and ophthalmopathy. It was RNA transcripts that yielded the amplified TCR beta CDR3 regions. With the HTBI primer set, the TCR CDR3 went through a first round of RT-PCR. TCRdb processed the multiplex PCR reads anew with MiXCR; each CDR3 protein has one entry. In the table there are nearly 750,000 distinct CDR3 sequences, roughly a third of which are singletons. The sample taken for sequencing was blood. The receptors derive from a woman aged 40 to 50 with Graves' hyperthyroidism.

This clonotype was seen repeatedly, ten times or more. The chain is built from TRBV29-1 and TRBJ1-2; a possible D gene is TRBD1 (6 bases). Germline V gene data show CDR1 as SQVTM and CDR2 as ANQGSEA. V lost 4 bases and J lost 1, with 10 bases in between. The CDR3 has 13 amino acids. CDR3 bases: TGCAGCGTTGGAAGGGGGGGTAACTATGGCTACACCTTC. Translated, it gives CSVGRGGNYGYTF.

This chain joins TRBV6-1 and TRBJ1-3; no clear D. This CDR3 is 12 amino acids long. V was clipped by 7 bases and J by 4 bases, with 8 bases between them. Germline V gene data show CDR1 as MNHNS and CDR2 as SASEGT. This CDR3 is CASTEAGNTIYF. The DNA for the CDR3 is TGTGCCAGCACCGAGGCGGGAAACACCATATATTTT.

The chain employs TRBV7-7 and TRBJ2-3; D is possibly TRBD1 (8 bases). Germline V gives CDR1 SSHAT, CDR2 FNYEAQ (reference sequence). The length of the CDR3 is 15 residues. CDR3 amino acids: CASSGGGSRGDTQYF. For the CDR3, the DNA is TGTGCTAGCTCAGGGGGCGGGAGCAGAGGAGATACGCAGTATTTT.

This clonotype has just a few counts. The chain is built from TRBV10-3 and TRBJ1-2; 7 positions match TRBD1. J was trimmed by 4 bases and V by 3 bases; bases with no gene match: 2. CDR3 length: 13 residues. Germline CDR1 reads ENHRY; CDR2 reads SYGVKD. CDR3 bases: TGTGCCATCAGTGATAGACAGGGCTATGGCTACACCTTC. It yields the protein CAISDRQGYGYTF.

The chain carries TRBV25-1 and TRBJ2-7, with 12 bases that match TRBD1. V shed 5 bases and J 7 bases; nucleotides not matched to a gene: 9. Germline CDR1 MGHDK, CDR2 SYGVNS. The CDR3 length is 15 residues. CDR3 residues: CASSTPGQGAEEQYF. For the CDR3, the DNA is TGTGCCAGCAGTACGCCGGGACAGGGGGCAGAAGAGCAGTACTTC.

This sequence joins TRBV13 and TRBJ1-1; D is uncertain. V shed 5 bases and J shed 4 bases, with 17 bases lying between them. Germline V gene lookup returns CDR1 PRHDT and CDR2 FYEKMQ (reference sequence). CDR3 size: 15 residues. CDR3 in amino acids: CASSLTSGGSTEAFF. CDR3 bases: TGTGCCAGCAGCCTCACATCCGGAGGGAGCACTGAAGCTTTCTTT.

The chain recombines TRBV19 with TRBJ1-1; 11 bases are shared with TRBD1. CDR3 size: 15 residues. V dropped 7 bases and J dropped 1; count of bases not matched to a gene: 5. Germline V gene lookup returns CDR1 LNHDA and CDR2 SQIVND (reference sequence). In nucleotides, the CDR3 is TGTGCCAGTACGGACAGGGGGCCCAGGAACACTGAAGCTTTCTTT. As protein: CASTDRGPRNTEAFF.